This T cell receptor beta chain comes out of a study of OX40 agonist ivuxolimab in advanced cancers. Excluded were patients having autoimmune disease history or systemic immunosuppression. CDR3 length: 17 residues. Germline assignment: CDR1 SGHRS and CDR2 YFSETQ. Trimming stripped 0 bases from V and 0 bases from J, with 13 bases between. The table came from immunoSEQ multiplex PCR; TCRdb's copy has only in-frame clones and leaves some out. This table has about 55,000 clones, roughly 86% appearing once. This sequence originates from an adult with an advanced solid tumor such as melanoma, head and neck, liver or kidney cancer. This material consisted of CD4+ or CD8+ T cells sorted from blood, taken in a trial of the OX40 agonist ivuxolimab. This sequence joins TRBV5-1 and TRBJ2-1, with D possibly matching TRBD2 (5 bases). The CDR3 region has the DNA TGCGCCAGCAGCTTGGGGAGCGGACCGAGCTCCTACAATGAGCAGTTCTTC. This encodes CASSLGSGPSSYNEQFF.